This TCR beta chain emerged from a study of identical twins. V dropped 0 bases and J dropped 8 bases, with 13 bases sitting between them. Germline V gene data show CDR1 as LGHDT and CDR2 as YNNKEL (reference sequence). The CDR3 sequence is 14 residues long. At least ten counts were recorded for this clonotype. TCRdb independently ran MiXCR on the 5' RACE reads; one entry per CDR3 protein. The data show approximately 700,000 distinct CDR3 sequences, with roughly 20% seen just once and around 14% held by the top ten. The same data also went into a second study, on T cells expressing NK-cell markers. This second study notes: Sorting was restricted to alpha-beta TCR T cells by an anti-gamma-delta TCR antibody in several experiments.

The chain uses TRBV3-1 and TRBJ1-2; D gene ambiguous. What was sequenced was PBMCs. The sequence was obtained from a young woman in good health. The CDR3 loop is CASSQDMTYGGYTF. The CDR3 nucleotides read TGTGCCAGCAGCCAAGATATGACCTACGGGGGCTACACCTTC.